Following are 20 T cell receptor beta chains from one sample sequenced in a study of T cell repertoires in cytomegalovirus infection (dated by TCRdb to the late 2010s). No cognate antigen is known for these TCRs. TCRdb records Illumina HiSeq 1500 as the sequencer. The raw public reads went through TCRdb reprocessing: fastp at Q25, MiXCR clone calling, in-frame beta chains kept. Each CDR3 protein gets just one entry, which takes the most common genes and DNA from the rows behind it. The sample table contains roughly 990,000 distinct CDR3 sequences; only one count was recorded for approximately 31% of them. Around an eighth of the sample goes to the ten largest clones. The meaning of the sample's treatment or condition label: in vitro stimulation with specific CMV peptide epitopes to enrich CMV-specific T cells. The specimen was cultured CD8+ T cells from PBMCs, collected from culture after CMV antigen stimulation. Receptors were obtained from a human donor in good health (CMV status not recorded). Some clones in this sample may be carry-over from other donors' samples.

This clonotype was seen a handful of times. The chain uses TRBV4-1 and TRBJ1-3; D may be TRBD1 (6 bases). The length of the CDR3 is 17 residues. CDR1 is MGHRA and CDR2 is YSYEKL in the germline V gene. The V end lost 4 bases, the J end lost 0 bases, and 16 bases lay between the germline ends. In DNA, the CDR3 is TGCGCCAGCAGCCCCACTACGGGGGGACACTCTGGAAACACCATATATTTT. Residues: CASSPTTGGHSGNTIYF.

The chain links TRBV11-2 to TRBJ1-3; no clear D. V shed 3 bases and J shed 4 bases, with 7 bases lying between them. Germline assignment: CDR1 SGHAT and CDR2 FQNNGV. The CDR3 contains 13 residues. CDR3 sequence reads: CASSLVPGNTIYF. As DNA, the CDR3 is TGTGCCAGCAGCTTGGTCCCCGGAAACACCATATATTTT.

This clonotype has more than one count but fewer than ten. The chain has TRBV20-1 and TRBJ2-5; D perhaps matches TRBD1 (6 bases). Per the germline V gene, CDR1 is DFQATT and CDR2 is SNEGSKA (reference sequence). There are 14 residues in the CDR3. The V end lost 8 bases, the J end lost 4 bases, and 20 bases lay between the germline ends. CDR3: CSRPDGGDGETQYF. In DNA, the CDR3 is TGCAGTAGACCCGATGGGGGCGACGGAGAGACCCAGTACTTC.

This clonotype appeared a few times. This chain connects TRBV20-1 to TRBJ1-2, with D unclear. V was shortened by 2 bases and J by 2 bases, with 18 bases between the two germline ends. Germline V gene sequence: CDR1 DFQATT, CDR2 SNEGSKA (reference sequence). The CDR3 has 16 residues. The CDR3 is CSARHLYALGNYGYTF. The CDR3 nucleotides are TGCAGTGCTAGACATCTATATGCCCTGGGCAACTATGGCTACACCTTC.

The V and J genes are TRBV12-3 or TRBV12-4 and TRBJ2-1; D tentatively fits TRBD1 or TRBD2 (6 bases each). The CDR3 consists of 17 residues. V was pared by 0 bases and J by 7 bases, with 19 bases between. CDR3 nucleotide sequence: TGTGCCAGCAGTTTAGCGCTTAGGGGGGCGCCGGAAAATGAGCAGTTCTTC. Translated: CASSLALRGAPENEQFF.

The sample holds a few counts of this clonotype. The chain employs TRBV11-2 and TRBJ2-2; D is possibly TRBD2 (6 bases). V was trimmed by 5 bases and J by 8 bases, leaving 15 bases between them. CDR3 length: 14 residues. Germline V CDR1 and CDR2: SGHAT, FQNNGV. The CDR3 DNA reads as TGTGCCAGCAGCCCCTTGGTACGGGGGGGGGAGCTGTTTTTT. It is translated as CASSPLVRGGELFF.

This chain uses TRBV6-1 with TRBJ2-1; 9 bases agree with TRBD1. This CDR3 comprises 13 residues. Germline V gene data show CDR1 as MNHNS and CDR2 as SASEGT. The CDR3 region is CVTTGTGNYEQFF. The CDR3 bases are TGTGTCACCACCGGGACAGGGAACTATGAGCAGTTCTTC.

This clonotype came up a few times. CDR3 sequence (DNA): TGTGCCAGCCAGCGGGGGGGTTCCACCGGGGAGCTGTTTTTT. It is translated as CASQRGGSTGELFF. The chain carries TRBV7-9 and TRBJ2-2; the match to TRBD2 covers 10 bases. V shed 8 bases and J 4 bases; nucleotides not matched to a gene: 4. The CDR3 is 14 residues long. Germline CDR1 and CDR2: SEHNR and FQNEAQ (reference sequence).

In this sample, this clonotype turned up a few times. The rearrangement uses TRBV2 and TRBJ2-7, with 9 nucleotides matching TRBD2. V lost 1 base to trimming and J lost 0 bases; unmatched junction nucleotides: 1. This CDR3 has 15 amino acids. CDR1 and CDR2 from the germline V gene are SNHLY and FYNNEI. The CDR3 DNA sequence: TGTGCCAGCAGTGAAGGTAGCGGGGGCTCCTACGAGCAGTACGTC. Translating it yields CASSEGSGGSYEQYV.

The CDR3 DNA reads as TGTGCCAGTAGTTCGACAGGGGAGTACTATGGCTACACCTTC. It yields the protein CASSSTGEYYGYTF. The chain couples TRBV19 to TRBJ1-2; TRBD1 matches 8 bases. The CDR3 runs to 14 residues. V trimming: 5 bases; J trimming: 3 bases; junction bases outside the gene matches: 5. Germline V gene lookup returns CDR1 LNHDA and CDR2 SQIVND (reference sequence).

The chain employs TRBV4-2 and TRBJ1-1, with unresolved D. Germline V gene lookup returns CDR1 LGHNA and CDR2 YNFKEQ. CDR3 length equals 12 residues. Trimming took off 0 bases at V and 7 bases at J, with 6 bases between the two ends. The CDR3 loop reads CASSQDLDEAFF. The CDR3 coding sequence is TGTGCCAGCAGCCAAGATCTGGATGAAGCTTTCTTT.

The V gene is TRBV4-1, the J gene TRBJ2-2; 9 bases are a match to TRBD1. Germline CDR1 is MGHRA and CDR2 is YSYEKL. This CDR3 is built from 16 residues. Trimming at V came to 4 bases and at J to 4 bases, leaving 7 bases not matched to a gene. The CDR3 here is CASSPGTGPRTGELFF. The CDR3 DNA follows: TGCGCCAGCAGCCCAGGGACAGGGCCGCGCACCGGGGAGCTGTTTTTT.

The rearrangement joins TRBV6-5 to TRBJ1-6; TRBD1 is a possible D gene (6 bases). Looked up from germline, CDR1 is MNHEY and CDR2 is SVGAGI. Between the trimmed V and J ends, which lost 6 bases and 9 bases, there was a span of 21 bases. The CDR3 loop spans 16 amino acids. The chain's CDR3 is CASSPRMDSVSSPLHF. The CDR3 DNA is TGTGCCAGCAGCCCCCGTATGGACAGTGTTTCTTCACCCCTCCACTTT.

This clonotype was observed many times. The V and J genes are TRBV6-1 and TRBJ1-2; possibly TRBD1 for D (6 bases). V lost 7 bases and J lost 6, with 24 bases in between. From germline, CDR1 is MNHNS and CDR2 SASEGT. The CDR3 spans 16 residues. The CDR3 loop reads CASIPSWGPVPDGYTF. Here the CDR3 DNA reads TGTGCCAGCATTCCTTCTTGGGGGCCCGTCCCTGATGGCTACACCTTC.

This clonotype was seen many times. This rearrangement joins TRBV7-2 to TRBJ2-3, with unresolved D. Germline V CDR1 and CDR2: SGHTA, FQGNSA. V was clipped by 5 bases and J by 4 bases, with 13 bases between them. The CDR3 covers 14 residues. This CDR3 reads CASSLPSAADTQYF. The CDR3 DNA reads TGTGCCAGCAGCCTCCCGTCAGCAGCAGATACGCAGTATTTT. The whole variable domain, remainder taken from reference TRBV7-2 and TRBJ2-3, is GAGVSQSPSNKVTEKGKDVELRCDPISGHTALYWYRQSLGQGLEFLIYFQGNSAPDKSGLPSDRFSAERTGGSVSTLTIQRTQQEDSAVYLCASSLPSAADTQYFGPGTRLTVL.

This clonotype was seen a few times. This chain links TRBV27 with TRBJ2-7; no reliable D call. From germline, CDR1 is MNHEY and CDR2 SMNVEV (reference sequence). V was shortened by 3 bases and J by 6 bases, with 9 bases between the two germline ends. This CDR3 has 12 residues. This CDR3 reads CASSFSGGEQYV. For the CDR3, the DNA is TGTGCCAGCAGTTTTTCAGGTGGCGAGCAGTACGTC.

The CDR3 reads CASSPPQGWYEQYF. DNA of the CDR3: TGTGCCAGCAGCCCCCCCCAGGGATGGTACGAGCAGTACTTC. This chain links TRBV7-6 with TRBJ2-7, with D perhaps TRBD1 (5 bases). Germline V gene sequence: CDR1 SGHVS, CDR2 FNYEAQ. The V and J ends lost 5 bases and 4 bases respectively, with 15 bases between them. The CDR3 consists of 14 residues.

This clonotype occurred a few times. This sequence joins TRBV7-8 and TRBJ2-3; 8 bases are a match to TRBD2. The junction had 12 bases not matched to a gene; V was cut back by 1 base and J by 6 bases. The CDR3 extends over 17 amino acids. Germline V gene data show CDR1 as SGHVS and CDR2 as FQNEAQ. The CDR3 protein is CASSLGAAGALIDTQYF. The CDR3 DNA reads TGTGCCAGCAGCTTAGGTGCAGCGGGGGCCCTCATCGATACGCAGTATTTT.

This clonotype was counted between two and nine times. This chain connects TRBV5-4 to TRBJ2-5; D call uncertain. Germline CDR1 SGHNT, CDR2 YYREEE (reference sequence). The CDR3 extends over 12 amino acids. V lost 9 bases and J 5 bases, leaving 14 bases between the germline ends. In nucleotides, the CDR3 is TGTGCCATCGGGCCTCCTACCGAGACCCAGTACTTC. This sequence encodes CAIGPPTETQYF.

This clonotype has at least ten counts. Written as DNA, the CDR3 is TGTGCCAGCAGGGGGGGCGATGAGCAGTTCTTC. As protein: CASRGGDEQFF. The chain carries TRBV5-4 and TRBJ2-1, with D possibly called TRBD1 or TRBD2 (6 bases each). Germline loops: CDR1 SGHNT, CDR2 YYREEE (reference sequence). CDR3 length: 11 amino acids. V was shortened by 5 bases and J by 8 bases, with 8 bases between the two germline ends. Full variable domain (outside the CDR3, taken from reference TRBV5-4 and TRBJ2-1): ETGVTQSPTHLIKTRGQQVTLRCSSQSGHNTVSWYQQALGQGPQFIFQYYREEENGRGNFPPRFSGLQFPNYSSELNVNALELDDSALYLCASRGGDEQFFGPGTRLTVL.